This TCR beta chain was sequenced for a study of control samples from healthy donors and cancer patients. The CDR3 spans 15 residues. J gave up 6 bases and V 6 bases, and 10 bases lay outside the gene matches. The V gene's germline CDR1 is LGHDT and CDR2 YNNKEL (reference sequence). The table came from immunoSEQ multiplex PCR; TCRdb's copy has only in-frame clones and leaves some out. The table has approximately 120,000 clones, roughly nine tenths seen once; the top ten hold under 4.5%. This rearrangement joins TRBV3-1 (or the pseudogene TRBV3-2) to TRBJ2-1; TRBD2 agrees at 8 bases. The TCR was taken from a human donor in good health. The donor label of this sample is uncertain. The sequenced sample was blood. The CDR3 is CASRGFIAGSNEQFF. CDR3 nucleotide sequence: TGTGCCAGCAGGGGGTTTATAGCGGGGAGCAATGAGCAGTTCTTC.